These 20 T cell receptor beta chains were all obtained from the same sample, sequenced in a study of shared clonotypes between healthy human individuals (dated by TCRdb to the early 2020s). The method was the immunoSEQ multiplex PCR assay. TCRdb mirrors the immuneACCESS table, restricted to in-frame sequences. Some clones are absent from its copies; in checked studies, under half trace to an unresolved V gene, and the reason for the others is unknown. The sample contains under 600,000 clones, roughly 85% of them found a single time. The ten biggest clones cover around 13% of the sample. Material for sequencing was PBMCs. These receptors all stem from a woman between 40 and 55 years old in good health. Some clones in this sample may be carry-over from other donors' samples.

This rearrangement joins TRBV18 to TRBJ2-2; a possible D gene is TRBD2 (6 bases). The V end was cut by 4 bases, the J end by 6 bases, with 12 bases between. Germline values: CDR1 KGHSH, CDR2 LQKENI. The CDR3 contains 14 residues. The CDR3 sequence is CASSRSGDPGELFF. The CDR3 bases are TGTGCCAGCTCACGGTCGGGAGACCCCGGGGAGCTGTTTTTT. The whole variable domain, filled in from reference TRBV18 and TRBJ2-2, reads NAGVMQNPRHLVRRRGQEARLRCSPMKGHSHVYWYRQLPEEGLKFMVYLQKENIIDESGMPKERFSAEFPKEGPSILRIQQVVRGDSAAYFCASSRSGDPGELFFGEGSRLTVL.

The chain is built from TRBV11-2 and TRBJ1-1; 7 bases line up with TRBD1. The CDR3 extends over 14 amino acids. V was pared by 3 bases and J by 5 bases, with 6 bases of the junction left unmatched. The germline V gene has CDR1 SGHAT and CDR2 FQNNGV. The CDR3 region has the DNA TGTGCCAGCAGCTTCGAGGGGGCATGGACTGAAGCTTTCTTT. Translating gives CASSFEGAWTEAFF.

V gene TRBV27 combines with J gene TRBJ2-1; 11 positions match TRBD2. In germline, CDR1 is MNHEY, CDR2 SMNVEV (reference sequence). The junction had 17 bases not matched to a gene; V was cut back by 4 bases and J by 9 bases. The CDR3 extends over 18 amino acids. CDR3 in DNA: TGTGCCAGCAGTTCCACGCCGAGACTAGCGGGAACTACAGGTGAGCAGTTCTTC. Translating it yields CASSSTPRLAGTTGEQFF.

Here the CDR3 reads CASSPPFSAVPGARGGYTF. As DNA, the CDR3 is TGTGCCAGCAGTCCTCCCTTTAGTGCGGTTCCAGGGGCTCGGGGCGGCTACACCTTC. V usage is TRBV28 and J usage is TRBJ1-2, with D possibly matching TRBD1 (6 bases). V was cut by 5 bases and J by 8 bases, with 33 bases left in between. CDR3 length: 19 amino acids. CDR1 MDHEN and CDR2 SYDVKM come from the germline V gene.

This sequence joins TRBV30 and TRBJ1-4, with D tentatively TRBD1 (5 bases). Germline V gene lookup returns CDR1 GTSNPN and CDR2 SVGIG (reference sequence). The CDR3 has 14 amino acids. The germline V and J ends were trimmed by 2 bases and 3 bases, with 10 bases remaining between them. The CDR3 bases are TGTGCCTGGAGTCGGAGACAGCCTAATGAAAAACTGTTTTTT. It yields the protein CAWSRRQPNEKLFF.

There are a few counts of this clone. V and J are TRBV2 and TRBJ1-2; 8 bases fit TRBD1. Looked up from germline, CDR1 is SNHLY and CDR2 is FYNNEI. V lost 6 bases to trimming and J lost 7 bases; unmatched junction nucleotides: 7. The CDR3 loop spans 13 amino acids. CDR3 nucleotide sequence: TGTGCCAGCAGGGACAGGGAGTCCGGTGGCTACACCTTC. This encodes CASRDRESGGYTF.

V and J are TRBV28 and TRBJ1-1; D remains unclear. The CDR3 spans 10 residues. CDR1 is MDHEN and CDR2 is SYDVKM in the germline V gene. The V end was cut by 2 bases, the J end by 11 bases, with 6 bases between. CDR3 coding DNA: TGTGCCAGCAGTTTAACTCGCGCTTTCTTT. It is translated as CASSLTRAFF. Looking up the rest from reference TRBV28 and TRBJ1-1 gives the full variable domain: DVKVTQSSRYLVKRTGEKVFLECVQDMDHENMFWYRQDPGLGLRLIYFSYDVKMKEKGDIPEGYSVSREKKERFSLILESASTNQTSMYLCASSLTRAFFGQGTRLTVV.

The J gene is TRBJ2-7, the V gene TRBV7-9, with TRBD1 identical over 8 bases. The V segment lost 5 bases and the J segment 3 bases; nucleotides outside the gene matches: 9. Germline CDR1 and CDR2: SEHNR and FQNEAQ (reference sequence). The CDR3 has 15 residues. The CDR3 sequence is CASSQDQGAHYEQYF. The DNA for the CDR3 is TGTGCCAGCAGCCAAGACCAGGGGGCCCACTACGAGCAGTACTTC. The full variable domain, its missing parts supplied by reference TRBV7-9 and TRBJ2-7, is DTGVSQNPRHKITKRGQNVTFRCDPISEHNRLYWYRQTLGQGPEFLTYFQNEAQLEKSRLLSDRFSAERPKGSFSTLEIQRTEQGDSAMYLCASSQDQGAHYEQYFGPGTRLTVT.

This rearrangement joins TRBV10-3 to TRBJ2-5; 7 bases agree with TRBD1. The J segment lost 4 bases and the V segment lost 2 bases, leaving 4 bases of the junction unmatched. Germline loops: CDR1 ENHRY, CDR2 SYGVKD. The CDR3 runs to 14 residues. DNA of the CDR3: TGTGCCATCAGTGAGGTAGGGGGCCGAGAGACCCAGTACTTC. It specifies CAISEVGGRETQYF.

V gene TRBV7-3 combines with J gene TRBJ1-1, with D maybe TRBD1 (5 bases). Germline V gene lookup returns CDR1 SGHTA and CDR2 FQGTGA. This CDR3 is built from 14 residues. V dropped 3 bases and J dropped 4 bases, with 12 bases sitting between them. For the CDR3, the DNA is TGTGCCAGCAGCTTGGGGGGAGGCGGCACTGAAGCTTTCTTT. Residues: CASSLGGGGTEAFF.

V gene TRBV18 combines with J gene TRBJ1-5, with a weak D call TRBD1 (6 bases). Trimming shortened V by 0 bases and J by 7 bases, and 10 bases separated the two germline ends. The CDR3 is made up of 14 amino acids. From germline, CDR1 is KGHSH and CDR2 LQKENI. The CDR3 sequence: CASSPPGGEQPQHF. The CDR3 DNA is TGTGCCAGCTCACCACCGGGGGGCGAACAGCCCCAGCATTTT.

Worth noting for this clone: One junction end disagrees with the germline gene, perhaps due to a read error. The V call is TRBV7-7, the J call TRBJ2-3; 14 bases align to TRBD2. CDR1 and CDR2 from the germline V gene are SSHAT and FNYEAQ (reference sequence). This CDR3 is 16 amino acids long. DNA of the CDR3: TGTGCTAGCAGCGCGGGACTAGCGGGGGGCACAGATACGCAGTATTTT. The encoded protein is CASSAGLAGGTDTQYF.

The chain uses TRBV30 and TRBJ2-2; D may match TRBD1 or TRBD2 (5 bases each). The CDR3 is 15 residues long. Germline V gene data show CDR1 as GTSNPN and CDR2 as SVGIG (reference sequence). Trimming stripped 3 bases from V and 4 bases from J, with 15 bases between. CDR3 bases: TGTGCCTGGAGCCCTTGGGTCGGGACCACCGGGGAGCTGTTTTTT. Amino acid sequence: CAWSPWVGTTGELFF. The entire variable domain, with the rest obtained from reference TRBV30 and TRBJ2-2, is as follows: SQTIHQWPATLVQPVGSPLSLECTVEGTSNPNLYWYRQAAGRGLQLLFYSVGIGQISSEVPQNLSASRPQDRQFILSSKKLLLSDSGFYLCAWSPWVGTTGELFFGEGSRLTVL.

CDR3 nucleotides: TGTGCCAGCAGCCCCCGACTAGCGGCCGAGCAGTTCTTC. It encodes CASSPRLAAEQFF. The chain carries TRBV7-9 and TRBJ2-1; 9 bases are a match to TRBD2. This CDR3 has 13 residues. The junction had 6 bases not matched to a gene; V was cut back by 5 bases and J by 10 bases. Germline lookup yields CDR1 SEHNR and CDR2 FQNEAQ (reference sequence).

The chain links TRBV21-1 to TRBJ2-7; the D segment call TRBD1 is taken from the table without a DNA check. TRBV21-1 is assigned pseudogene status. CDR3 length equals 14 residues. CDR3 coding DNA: TGTGCCAGCAGCGACGAACAGGGGATCTACGAGCAGTACTTC. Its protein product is CASSDEQGIYEQYF.

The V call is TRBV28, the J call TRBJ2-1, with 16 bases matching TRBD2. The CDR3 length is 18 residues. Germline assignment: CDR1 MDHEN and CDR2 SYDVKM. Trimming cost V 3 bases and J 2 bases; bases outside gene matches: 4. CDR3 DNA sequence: TGTGCCAGCAGTTTTGCGGGACTAGCGGGAGGGACCTACAATGAGCAGTTCTTC. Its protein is CASSFAGLAGGTYNEQFF.

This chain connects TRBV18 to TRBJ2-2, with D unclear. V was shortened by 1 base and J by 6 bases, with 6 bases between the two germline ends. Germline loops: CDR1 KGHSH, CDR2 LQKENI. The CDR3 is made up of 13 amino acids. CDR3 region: CASSPLFSGELFF. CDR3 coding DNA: TGTGCCAGCTCACCACTATTCTCCGGGGAGCTGTTTTTT.

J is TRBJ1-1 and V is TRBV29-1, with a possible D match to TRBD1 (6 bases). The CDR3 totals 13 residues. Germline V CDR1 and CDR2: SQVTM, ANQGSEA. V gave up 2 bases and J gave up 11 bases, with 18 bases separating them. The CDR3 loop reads CSVERQGTRGAFF. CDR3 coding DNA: TGCAGCGTTGAAAGGCAGGGGACCCGGGGGGCTTTCTTT.

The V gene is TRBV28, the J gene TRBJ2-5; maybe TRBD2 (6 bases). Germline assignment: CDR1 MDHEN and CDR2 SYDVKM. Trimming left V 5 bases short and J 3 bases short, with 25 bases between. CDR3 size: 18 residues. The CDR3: CASSPPLTLTGVKETQYF. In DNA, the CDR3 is TGTGCCAGCAGTCCTCCGCTTACTTTGACGGGGGTAAAAGAGACCCAGTACTTC.

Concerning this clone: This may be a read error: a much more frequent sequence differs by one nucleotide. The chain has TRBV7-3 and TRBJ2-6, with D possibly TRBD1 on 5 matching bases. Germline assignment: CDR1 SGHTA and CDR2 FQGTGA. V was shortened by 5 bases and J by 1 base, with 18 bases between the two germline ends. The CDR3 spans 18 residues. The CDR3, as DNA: TGTGCCAGCAGCCCTCTTGGGGCAGCTAATTCTGGGGCCAACGTCCTGACTTTC. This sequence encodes CASSPLGAANSGANVLTF.